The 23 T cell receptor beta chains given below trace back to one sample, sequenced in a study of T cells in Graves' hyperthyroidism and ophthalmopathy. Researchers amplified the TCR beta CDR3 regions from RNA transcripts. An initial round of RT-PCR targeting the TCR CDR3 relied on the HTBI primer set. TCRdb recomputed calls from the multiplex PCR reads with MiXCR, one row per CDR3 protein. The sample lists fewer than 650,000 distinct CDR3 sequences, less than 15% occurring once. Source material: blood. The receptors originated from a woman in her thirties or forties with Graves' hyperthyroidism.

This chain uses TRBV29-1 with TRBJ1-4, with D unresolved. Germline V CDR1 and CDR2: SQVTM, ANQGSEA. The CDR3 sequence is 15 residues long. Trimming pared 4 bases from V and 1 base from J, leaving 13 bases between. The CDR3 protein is CSVARSGVTNEKLFF. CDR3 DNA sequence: TGCAGCGTTGCCCGCTCCGGGGTAACTAATGAAAAACTGTTTTTT.

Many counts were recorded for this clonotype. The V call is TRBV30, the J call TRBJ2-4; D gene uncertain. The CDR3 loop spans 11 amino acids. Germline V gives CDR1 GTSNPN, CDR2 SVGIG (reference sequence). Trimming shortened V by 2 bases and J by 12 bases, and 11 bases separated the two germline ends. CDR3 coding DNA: TGTGCCTGGAGTATAGGTCGCCATCAGTACTTC. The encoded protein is CAWSIGRHQYF.

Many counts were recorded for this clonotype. The CDR3 DNA reads as TGTGCCAGCAGCCCTGGAGGGGGTGCAGGCTCGCGCTACGAGCAGTACTTC. Its protein is CASSPGGGAGSRYEQYF. The genes are TRBV5-4 and TRBJ2-7, with D perhaps assigned TRBD1 or TRBD2 (6 bases each). Germline CDR1 is SGHNT and CDR2 is YYREEE (reference sequence). Trimming left V 4 bases short and J 3 bases short, with 23 bases between. This CDR3 is 17 amino acids long.

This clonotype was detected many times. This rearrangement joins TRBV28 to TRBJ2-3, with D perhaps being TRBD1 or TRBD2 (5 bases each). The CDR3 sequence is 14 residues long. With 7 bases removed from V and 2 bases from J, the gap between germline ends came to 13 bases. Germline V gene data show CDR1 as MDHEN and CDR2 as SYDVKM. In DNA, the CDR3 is TGTGCCAGCACCCCTAACGGGGCCACAGATACGCAGTATTTT. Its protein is CASTPNGATDTQYF.

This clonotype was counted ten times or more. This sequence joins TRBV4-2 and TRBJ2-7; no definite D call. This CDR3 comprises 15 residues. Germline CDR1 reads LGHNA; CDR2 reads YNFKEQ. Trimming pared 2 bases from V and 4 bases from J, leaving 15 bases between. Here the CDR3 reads CASSQLLGSSYEQYF. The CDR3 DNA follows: TGTGCCAGCAGCCAATTATTAGGTTCGAGTTACGAGCAGTACTTC.

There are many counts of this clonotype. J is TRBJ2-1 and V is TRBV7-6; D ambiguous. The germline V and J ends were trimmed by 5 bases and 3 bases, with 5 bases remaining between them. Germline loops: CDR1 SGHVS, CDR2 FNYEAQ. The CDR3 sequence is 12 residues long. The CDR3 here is CASSEVYNEQFF. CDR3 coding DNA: TGTGCCAGCAGCGAAGTCTACAATGAGCAGTTCTTC.

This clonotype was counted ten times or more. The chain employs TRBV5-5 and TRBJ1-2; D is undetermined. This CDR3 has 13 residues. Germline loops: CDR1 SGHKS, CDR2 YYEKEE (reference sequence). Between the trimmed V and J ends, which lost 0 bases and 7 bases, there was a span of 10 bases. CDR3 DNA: TGTGCCAGCAGCTTGGACAGTTCGGGTGGCTACACCTTC. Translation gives CASSLDSSGGYTF.

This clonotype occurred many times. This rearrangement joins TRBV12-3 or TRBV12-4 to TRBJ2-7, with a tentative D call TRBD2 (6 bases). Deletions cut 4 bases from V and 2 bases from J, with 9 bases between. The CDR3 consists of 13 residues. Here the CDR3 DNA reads TGTGCCAGCAGTTCGGGGGTTCCCTACGAGCAGTACTTC. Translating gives CASSSGVPYEQYF.

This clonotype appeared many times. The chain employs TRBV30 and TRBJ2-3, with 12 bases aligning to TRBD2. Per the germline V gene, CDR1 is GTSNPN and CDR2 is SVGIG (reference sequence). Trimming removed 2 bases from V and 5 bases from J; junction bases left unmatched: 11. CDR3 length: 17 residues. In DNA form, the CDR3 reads TGTGCCTGGAGTCCTAGCGGGAGGGCCGGAAGGATAGATACGCAGTATTTT. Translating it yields CAWSPSGRAGRIDTQYF.

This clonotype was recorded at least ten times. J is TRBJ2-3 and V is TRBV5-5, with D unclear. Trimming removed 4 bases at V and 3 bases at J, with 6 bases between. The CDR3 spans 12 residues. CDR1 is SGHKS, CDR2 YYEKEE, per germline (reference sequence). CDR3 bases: TGTGCCAGCAGCGCTGCTACAGATACGCAGTATTTT. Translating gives CASSAATDTQYF.

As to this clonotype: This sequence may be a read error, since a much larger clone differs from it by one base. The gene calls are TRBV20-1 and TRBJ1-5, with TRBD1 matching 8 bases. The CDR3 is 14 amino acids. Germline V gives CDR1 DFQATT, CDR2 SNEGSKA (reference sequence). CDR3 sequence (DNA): TGCAGTGCCTCGGCAGGGGGCAGCAATCAGCCCCAGCGTTTT. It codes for CSASAGGSNQPQRF.

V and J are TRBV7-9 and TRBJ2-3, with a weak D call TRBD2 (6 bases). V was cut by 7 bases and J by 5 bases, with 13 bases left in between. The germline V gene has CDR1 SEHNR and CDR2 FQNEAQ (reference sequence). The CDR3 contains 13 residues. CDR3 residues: CASMADGRDTQYF. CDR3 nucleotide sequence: TGTGCCAGCATGGCCGACGGGAGAGATACGCAGTATTTT.

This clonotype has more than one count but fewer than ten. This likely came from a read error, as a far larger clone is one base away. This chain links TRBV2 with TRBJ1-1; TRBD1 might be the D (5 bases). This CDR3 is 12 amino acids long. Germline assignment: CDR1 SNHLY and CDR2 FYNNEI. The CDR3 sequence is CASSRGNTEALF. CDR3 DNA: TGTGCCAGCAGTCGGGGGAACACTGAAGCTCTCTTT.

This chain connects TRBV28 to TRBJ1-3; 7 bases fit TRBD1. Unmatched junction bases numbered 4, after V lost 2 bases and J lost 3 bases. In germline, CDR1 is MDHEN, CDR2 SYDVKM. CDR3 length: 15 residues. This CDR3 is CASSLRDRGGNTIYF. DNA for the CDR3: TGTGCCAGCAGTTTACGGGACAGAGGTGGAAACACCATATATTTT.

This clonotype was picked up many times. CDR3 sequence reads: CASSVVRLSSYNSPLHF. For the CDR3, the DNA is TGTGCCAGCAGTGTCGTAAGGCTGAGCTCCTATAATTCACCCCTCCACTTT. The chain joins TRBV28 to TRBJ1-6; D gene unclear. V dropped 5 bases and J dropped 0 bases, with 14 bases sitting between them. The CDR3 has 17 amino acids. Germline loops: CDR1 MDHEN, CDR2 SYDVKM.

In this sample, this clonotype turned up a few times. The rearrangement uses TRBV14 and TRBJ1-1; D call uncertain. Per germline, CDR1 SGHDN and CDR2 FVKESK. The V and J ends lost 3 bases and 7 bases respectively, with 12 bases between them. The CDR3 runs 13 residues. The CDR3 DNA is TGTGCCAGCAGCCACCGGAGAATTGATGAAGCTTTCTTT. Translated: CASSHRRIDEAFF.

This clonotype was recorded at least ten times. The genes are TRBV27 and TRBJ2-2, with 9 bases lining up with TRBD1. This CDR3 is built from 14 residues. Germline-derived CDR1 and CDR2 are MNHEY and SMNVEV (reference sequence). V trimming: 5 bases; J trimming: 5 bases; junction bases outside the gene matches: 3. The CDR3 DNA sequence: TGTGCCAGCAGTAAACAGGGGGCGACCGGGGAGCTGTTTTTT. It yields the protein CASSKQGATGELFF.

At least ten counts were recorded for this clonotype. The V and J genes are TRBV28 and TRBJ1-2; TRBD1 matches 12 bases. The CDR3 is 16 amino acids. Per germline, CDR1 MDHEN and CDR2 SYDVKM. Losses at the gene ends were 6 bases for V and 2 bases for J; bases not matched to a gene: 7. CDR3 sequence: CASRSGTGGWNYGYTF. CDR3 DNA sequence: TGTGCCAGCAGATCCGGGACAGGGGGCTGGAACTATGGCTACACCTTC.

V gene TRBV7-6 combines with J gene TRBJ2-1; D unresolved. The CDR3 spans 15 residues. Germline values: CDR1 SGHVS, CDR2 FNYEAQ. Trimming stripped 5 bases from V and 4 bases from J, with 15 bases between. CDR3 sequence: CASSPAVSWYNEQFF. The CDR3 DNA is TGTGCCAGCAGCCCCGCGGTGAGTTGGTACAATGAGCAGTTCTTC.

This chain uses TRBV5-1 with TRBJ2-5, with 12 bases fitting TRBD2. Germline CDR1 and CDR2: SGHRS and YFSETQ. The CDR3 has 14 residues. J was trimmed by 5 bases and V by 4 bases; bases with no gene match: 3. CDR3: CASSIGTSGETQYF. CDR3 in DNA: TGCGCCAGCAGCATCGGGACTAGCGGGGAGACCCAGTACTTC.

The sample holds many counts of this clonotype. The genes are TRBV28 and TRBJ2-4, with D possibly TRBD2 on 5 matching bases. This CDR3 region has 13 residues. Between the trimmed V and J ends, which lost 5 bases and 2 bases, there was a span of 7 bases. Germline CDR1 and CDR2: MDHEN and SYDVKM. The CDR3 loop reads CASSEGTKNIQYF. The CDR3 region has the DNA TGTGCCAGCAGTGAGGGAACCAAAAACATTCAGTACTTC.

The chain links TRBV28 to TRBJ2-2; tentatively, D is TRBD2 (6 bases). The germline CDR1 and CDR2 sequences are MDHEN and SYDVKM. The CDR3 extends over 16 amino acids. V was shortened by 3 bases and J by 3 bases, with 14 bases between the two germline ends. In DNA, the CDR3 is TGTGCCAGCAGTTTTTGGTCCGGCGGGGACACCGGGGAGCTGTTTTTT. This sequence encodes CASSFWSGGDTGELFF.

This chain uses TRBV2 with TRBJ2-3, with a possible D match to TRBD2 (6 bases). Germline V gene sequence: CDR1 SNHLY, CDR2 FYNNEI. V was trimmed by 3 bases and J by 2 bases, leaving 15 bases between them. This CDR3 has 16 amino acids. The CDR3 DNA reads TGTGCCAGCAGTGAGGAATTGGCGGGACTCACAGATACGCAGTATTTT. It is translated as CASSEELAGLTDTQYF.